This TCR beta chain is drawn from a study of regulatory T cells in long-lasting Graves disease. Sample time point: newly diagnosed GD, antithyroid drugs for less than 3 months. There was RNA extracted from PBMCs, and the TCR library was made from it. TCR beta libraries were built with iRepertoire HTBI primers and Arm-PCR of CDR3 regions. TCRdb recomputed calls from the multiplex PCR reads with MiXCR, one row per CDR3 protein. The sample has 350,000 to 500,000 distinct CDR3 sequences; about 15% are singletons. This clonotype came up many times. The CDR3 is 13 residues long. The ends were cut back, 4 bases at V and 1 base at J, with 7 bases in the middle. Germline V CDR1 and CDR2: MNHNS, SASEGT. This same sample was also part of a study on T cells in Graves' hyperthyroidism and ophthalmopathy.

The source is a woman aged 50 to 65 with Graves disease. The genes are TRBV6-1 and TRBJ1-1; D remains ambiguous. This sample comprised peripheral blood mononuclear cells (PBMCs), obtained at new diagnosis, from a patient treated with antithyroid drugs. CDR3 in amino acids: CASSVAQNTEAFF. CDR3 DNA sequence: TGTGCCAGCAGTGTAGCCCAGAACACTGAAGCTTTCTTT.